This T cell receptor (beta chain) came from a study of blood T cell repertoires in COVID-19. Study as a whole: From the United States, Italy and Spain came samples of acute and convalescent COVID-19. PBMCs, B-cell-depleted T cells, or T cells were the source of the cDNA or gDNA that made up the material.

The V segment lost 2 bases and the J segment 3 bases; nucleotides outside the gene matches: 9. CDR1 LNHDA and CDR2 SQIVND come from the germline V gene (reference sequence). The CDR3 runs 16 residues. In the study's own analysis: Quantification of nucleated cells was approximated via reference gene primer amplification. The protocol was immunoSEQ multiplex PCR, while the TCRdb copy is restricted to in-frame clones and leaves out a portion. The DNA was the basis for D and trimming; V, J and clone size are from that table. Of 150,000 to 200,000 clones in the sample, under 85% were seen once. Sequencing was performed on peripheral blood. The chain employs TRBV19 and TRBJ2-5, with 7 bases lining up with TRBD1. The origin of this receptor is a man in his 70s with acute or convalescent COVID-19. The CDR3 spells CASSIYAGGIEETQYF. In DNA form, the CDR3 reads TGTGCCAGTAGTATATACGCAGGGGGTATCGAAGAGACCCAGTACTTC.